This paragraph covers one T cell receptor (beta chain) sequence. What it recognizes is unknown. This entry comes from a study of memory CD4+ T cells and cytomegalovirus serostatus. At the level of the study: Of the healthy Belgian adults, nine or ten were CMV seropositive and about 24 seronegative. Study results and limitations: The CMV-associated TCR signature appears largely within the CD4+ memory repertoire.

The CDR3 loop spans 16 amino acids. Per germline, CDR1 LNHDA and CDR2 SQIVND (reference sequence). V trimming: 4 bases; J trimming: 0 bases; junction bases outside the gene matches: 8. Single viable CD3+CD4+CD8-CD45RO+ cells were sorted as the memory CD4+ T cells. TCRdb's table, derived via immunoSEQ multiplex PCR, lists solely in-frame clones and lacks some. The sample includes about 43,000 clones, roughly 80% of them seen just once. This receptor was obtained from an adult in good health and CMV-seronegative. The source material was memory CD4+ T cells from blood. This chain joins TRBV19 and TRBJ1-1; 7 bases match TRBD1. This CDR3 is CASSKAAGGMNTEAFF. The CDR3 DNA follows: TGTGCCAGTAGTAAGGCGGCAGGGGGGATGAACACTGAAGCTTTCTTT.